One sample yielded the 7 T cell receptor beta chains listed below, sequenced in a study of cytomegalovirus exposure and HLA in healthy donors. PCR used 60 Vbeta primers and 13 Jbeta primers. Method: immunoSEQ multiplex PCR; TCRdb's copy keeps in-frame clones and lacks some. The top ten clones hold about 4.7% of a sample with roughly 80,000 clones, 62% of them seen once. Sequenced sample: PBMCs. The receptors were gathered from a male donor in good health and CMV-seropositive.

The J gene is TRBJ2-1, the V gene TRBV30, with a weak D call TRBD1 (6 bases). The CDR3 consists of 15 residues. Trimming took off 2 bases at V and 7 bases at J, with 18 bases between the two ends. Germline CDR1 is GTSNPN and CDR2 is SVGIG (reference sequence). CDR3 bases: TGTGCCTGGAGTCGAATCGGGACAATCGGGAATGAGCAGTTCTTC. Translation gives CAWSRIGTIGNEQFF.

The rearrangement joins TRBV9 to TRBJ2-2, with TRBD2 matching 11 bases. CDR3 length equals 17 residues. With V trimmed by 4 bases and J by 4 bases, 9 bases remained unmatched. The germline CDR1 and CDR2 sequences are SGDLS and YYNGEE. The CDR3 DNA reads as TGTGCCAGCAGCCCCTCTTTAGCGGGGGGGCGCACCGGGGAGCTGTTTTTT. The encoded protein is CASSPSLAGGRTGELFF. Variable domain in full (rest from reference TRBV9 and TRBJ2-2): DSGVTQTPKHLITATGQRVTLRCSPRSGDLSVYWYQQSLDQGLQFLIQYYNGEERAKGNILERFSAQQFPDLHSELNLSSLELGDSALYFCASSPSLAGGRTGELFFGEGSRLTVL.

This chain connects TRBV7-2 to TRBJ2-2, with 11 bases fitting TRBD2. The CDR3 is 17 residues long. With V trimmed by 3 bases and J by 2 bases, 5 bases remained unmatched. Germline V gene data show CDR1 as SGHTA and CDR2 as FQGNSA. The CDR3 DNA reads TGTGCCAGCAGCTTTAGCGGGAGGGCCCTCAACACCGGGGAGCTGTTTTTT. Translating it yields CASSFSGRALNTGELFF.

This clone was seen more than once but under ten times. V is TRBV7-9 and J is TRBJ2-2; no clear D. Germline CDR1 reads SEHNR; CDR2 reads FQNEAQ (reference sequence). The CDR3 length is 15 residues. V dropped 2 bases and J dropped 2 bases, with 9 bases sitting between them. Here the CDR3 DNA reads TGTGCCAGCAGCTTACCACAGAAAAACACCGGGGAGCTGTTTTTT. It yields the protein CASSLPQKNTGELFF.

The chain carries TRBV5-1 and TRBJ2-2; a weak D match, TRBD1 (5 bases). The V and J ends lost 1 base and 1 base respectively, with 5 bases between them. This CDR3 has 14 amino acids. The germline V gene encodes CDR1 SGHRS and CDR2 YFSETQ. The CDR3 loop is CASSLTGNTGELFF. CDR3 sequence (DNA): TGCGCCAGCAGCTTGACAGGGAACACCGGGGAGCTGTTTTTT.

The chain combines TRBV11-1 with TRBJ2-3; TRBD2 is a possible D gene (6 bases). V dropped 4 bases and J dropped 5 bases, with 13 bases sitting between them. Germline values: CDR1 SGHAT, CDR2 FQDESV (reference sequence). This CDR3 region has 14 residues. The CDR3 bases are TGTGCCAGCAGCTCGGGGGACGCGGTAGATACGCAGTATTTT. Protein: CASSSGDAVDTQYF.

The genes are TRBV6-5 and TRBJ2-7; a weak D match, TRBD1 (7 bases). The CDR3 totals 13 residues. The germline CDR1 and CDR2 sequences are MNHEY and SVGAGI. Deletions cut 8 bases from V and 6 bases from J, with 17 bases between. The CDR3 loop is CASGPRGDREQYF. In DNA form, the CDR3 reads TGTGCCAGCGGTCCCAGGGGGGACCGCGAGCAGTACTTC.